This TCR beta chain was captured in a study of blood T cell repertoires in COVID-19 (dated by TCRdb to the early 2020s). Regarding the research as a whole: Samples from collaborators originated in the United States, Italy and Spain and spanned both the acute and convalescent phases of COVID-19. The material from the prospective study consisted of cDNA or gDNA derived from T cells, B-cell-depleted T cells, or PBMCs. A de-identified subject ID, COVID-19 status, age in years and sex were almost always included in the sample metadata. A freely available public database, intended as a resource for researchers studying the immune response to SARS-CoV-2, is where the repertoires were released. Deeply sampled blood TCRbeta repertoires from subjects exposed to, actively infected with, or recovered from COVID-19 were included in the dataset. Samples came from the ongoing ImmuneRACE study (first 160 participants) plus 1,254 subjects from 6 global collaborators. Where available, HLA class I and class II types were obtained from metadata supplied by the sample provider rather than from assay-based typing. Overall study outcomes, separate from this receptor: The quantity of clinical and demographic metadata differed by source and by participant and was supplied without curation.

The CDR3 spans 13 residues, from the cysteine through the phenylalanine. The entry retains the CDR3 DNA only, 39 bases that are in frame from base 1. Looking up the germline V gene (reference sequence) yields CDR1 LGHDT and CDR2 YNNKEL. V is pruned by 6 bases and J by 4 bases, leaving 5 bases of the junction without a gene match. TCRbeta CDR3 regions were amplified from genomic DNA using the immunoSEQ Assay, a bias-controlled multiplex PCR. In the authors' own workflow: The number of nucleated cells in each sample was estimated by amplification of reference gene primers within the assay. To quantify the absolute abundance of each unique TCRbeta CDR3 rearrangement, sequence reads were collapsed and filtered. For each sample, productive Simpson clonality was calculated by taking the square root of Simpson's diversity index across productive rearrangements. The table comes from immuneACCESS by way of TCRdb, which keeps in-frame sequences with V and J called. Part of the clones is missing from these tables; in studies checked, under half for an unresolved V gene and the rest for unknown reasons. Clone size and the V and J calls come from that table; the DNA yielded D and trimming. For this sample the table gives about 100,000 clones, of which around 90% were detected only once. Around 4% of the sample comes from the top ten.

This clone was observed a handful of times. No antigen is known for it. No quality values exist for individual bases; no much larger clone is one base distant. Each collaborating institution followed its own protocols to collect whole blood in K2EDTA tubes. For TCRbeta analysis, collaborator samples were shipped as frozen whole blood, as isolated PBMCs, or as DNA extracted from either sample type. The sequenced sample was peripheral blood. The chain is assembled from TRBV3-1 (or the pseudogene TRBV3-2) and TRBJ1-1; TRBD1 aligns with 7 central bases. This receptor was identified in a man younger than 35 with acute or convalescent COVID-19. The DNA sequence is given as TGTGCCAGCAGAACTCAGGGGGGCACTGAAGCTTTCTTT. This codes for CASRTQGGTEAFF.